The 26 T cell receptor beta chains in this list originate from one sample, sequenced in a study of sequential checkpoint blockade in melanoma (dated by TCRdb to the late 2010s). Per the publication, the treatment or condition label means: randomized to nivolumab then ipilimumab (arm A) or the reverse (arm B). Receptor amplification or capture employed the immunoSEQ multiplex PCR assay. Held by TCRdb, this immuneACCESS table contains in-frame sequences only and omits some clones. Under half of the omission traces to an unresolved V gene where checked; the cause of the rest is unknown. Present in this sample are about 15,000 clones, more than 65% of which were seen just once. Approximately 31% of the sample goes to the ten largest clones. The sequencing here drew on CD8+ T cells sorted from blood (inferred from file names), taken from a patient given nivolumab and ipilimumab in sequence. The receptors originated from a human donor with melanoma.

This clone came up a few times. CDR3 DNA sequence: TGTGCCAGCAGCTTTGGTTTCGGGGGGGGCTCCTACGAGCAGTACTTC. Its protein product is CASSFGFGGGSYEQYF. The chain has TRBV7-9 and TRBJ2-7; 8 nucleotides agree with TRBD2. Per germline, CDR1 SEHNR and CDR2 FQNEAQ (reference sequence). The CDR3 spans 16 residues. V was clipped by 3 bases and J by 0 bases; unmatched bases: 7. Supplemented by reference TRBV7-9 and TRBJ2-7, the full variable domain reads DTGVSQNPRHKITKRGQNVTFRCDPISEHNRLYWYRQTLGQGPEFLTYFQNEAQLEKSRLLSDRFSAERPKGSFSTLEIQRTEQGDSAMYLCASSFGFGGGSYEQYFGPGTRLTVT.

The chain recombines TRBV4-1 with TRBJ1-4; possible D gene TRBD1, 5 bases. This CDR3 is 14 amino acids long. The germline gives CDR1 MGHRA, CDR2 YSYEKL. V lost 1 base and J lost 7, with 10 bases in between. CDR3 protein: CASSQAATAEKLFF. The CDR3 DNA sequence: TGCGCCAGCAGCCAAGCGGCGACAGCTGAAAAACTGTTTTTT.

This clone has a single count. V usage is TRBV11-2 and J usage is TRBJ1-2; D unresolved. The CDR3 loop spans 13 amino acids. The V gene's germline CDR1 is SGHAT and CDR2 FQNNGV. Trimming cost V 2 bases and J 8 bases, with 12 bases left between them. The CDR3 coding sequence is TGTGCCAGCAGCTTATCTCGTACATACGGCTACACCTTC. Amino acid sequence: CASSLSRTYGYTF.

Here the CDR3 DNA reads TGCGCCAGCAGCGGGAGGGACAGGGGGGACGCTGAAGCTTTCTTT. This encodes CASSGRDRGDAEAFF. V and J are TRBV5-1 and TRBJ1-1; 11 positions agree with TRBD1. V gave up 4 bases and J gave up 6 bases; unmatched junction bases: 8. The CDR3 is 15 residues long. Germline CDR1 reads SGHRS; CDR2 reads YFSETQ.

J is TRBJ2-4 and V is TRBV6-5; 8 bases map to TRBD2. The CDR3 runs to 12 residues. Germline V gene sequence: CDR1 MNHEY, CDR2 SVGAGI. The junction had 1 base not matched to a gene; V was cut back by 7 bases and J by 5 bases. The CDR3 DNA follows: TGTGCCAGCATCGGGGGGGAAAACATTCAGTACTTC. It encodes CASIGGENIQYF.

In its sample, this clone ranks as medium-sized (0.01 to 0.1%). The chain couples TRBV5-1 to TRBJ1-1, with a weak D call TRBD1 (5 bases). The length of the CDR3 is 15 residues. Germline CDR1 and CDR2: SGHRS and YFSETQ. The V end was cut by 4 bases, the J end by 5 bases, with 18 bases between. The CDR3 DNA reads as TGCGCCAGCAGCCCGGGGGGGGAAGCTCGGACTGAAGCTTTCTTT. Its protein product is CASSPGGEARTEAFF.

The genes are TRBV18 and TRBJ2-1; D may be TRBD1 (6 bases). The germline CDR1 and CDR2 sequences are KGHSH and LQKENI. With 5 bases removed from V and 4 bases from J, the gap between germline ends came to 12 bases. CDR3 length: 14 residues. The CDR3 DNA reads TGTGCCAGCTCAGATACCGGGACATACAATGAGCAGTTCTTC. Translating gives CASSDTGTYNEQFF.

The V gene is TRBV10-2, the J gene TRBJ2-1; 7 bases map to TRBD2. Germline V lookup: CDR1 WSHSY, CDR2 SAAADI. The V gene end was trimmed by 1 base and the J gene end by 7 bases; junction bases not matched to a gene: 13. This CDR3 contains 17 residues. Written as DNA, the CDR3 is TGCGCCAGCAGTGAGTTTGGGGCGGGAGTCTCGGGTAATGAGCAGTTCTTC. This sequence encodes CASSEFGAGVSGNEQFF.

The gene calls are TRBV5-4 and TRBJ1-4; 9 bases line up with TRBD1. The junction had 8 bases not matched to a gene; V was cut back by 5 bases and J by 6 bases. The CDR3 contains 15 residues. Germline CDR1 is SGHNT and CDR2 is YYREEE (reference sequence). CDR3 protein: CASREQGAVDEKLFF. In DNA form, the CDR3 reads TGTGCCAGCAGGGAACAGGGGGCAGTTGATGAAAAACTGTTTTTT.

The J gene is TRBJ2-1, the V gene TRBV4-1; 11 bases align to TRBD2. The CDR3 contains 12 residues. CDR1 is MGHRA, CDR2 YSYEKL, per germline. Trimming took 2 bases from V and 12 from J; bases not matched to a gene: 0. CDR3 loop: CASSQLAGGQFF. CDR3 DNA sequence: TGCGCCAGCAGCCAACTAGCGGGGGGGCAGTTCTTC.

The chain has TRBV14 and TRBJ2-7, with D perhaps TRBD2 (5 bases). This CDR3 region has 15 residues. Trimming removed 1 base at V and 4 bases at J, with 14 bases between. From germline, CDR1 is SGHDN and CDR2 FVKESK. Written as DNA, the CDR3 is TGTGCCAGCAGCCAAGGTCGCGGACTGACATACGAGCAGTACTTC. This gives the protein CASSQGRGLTYEQYF.

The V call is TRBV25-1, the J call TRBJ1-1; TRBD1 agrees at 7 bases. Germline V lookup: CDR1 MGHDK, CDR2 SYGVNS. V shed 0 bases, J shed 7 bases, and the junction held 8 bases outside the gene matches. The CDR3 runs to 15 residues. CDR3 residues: CASSEYIRGTVEAFF. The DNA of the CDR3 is TGTGCCAGCAGTGAATATATTCGCGGGACAGTTGAAGCTTTCTTT.

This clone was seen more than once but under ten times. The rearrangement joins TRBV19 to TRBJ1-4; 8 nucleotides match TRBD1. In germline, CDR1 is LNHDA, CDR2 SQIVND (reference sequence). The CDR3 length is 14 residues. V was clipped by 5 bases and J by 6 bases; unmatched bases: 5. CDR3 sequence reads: CASSRGQGHEKLFF. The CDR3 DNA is TGTGCCAGTAGTCGAGGACAGGGACATGAAAAACTGTTTTTT.

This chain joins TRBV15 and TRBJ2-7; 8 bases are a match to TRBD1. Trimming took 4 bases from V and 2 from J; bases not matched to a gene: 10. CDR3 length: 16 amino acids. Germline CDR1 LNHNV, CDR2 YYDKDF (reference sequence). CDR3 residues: CATSKAGTGDPYEQYF. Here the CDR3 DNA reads TGTGCCACCAGCAAGGCCGGGACAGGAGATCCCTACGAGCAGTACTTC.

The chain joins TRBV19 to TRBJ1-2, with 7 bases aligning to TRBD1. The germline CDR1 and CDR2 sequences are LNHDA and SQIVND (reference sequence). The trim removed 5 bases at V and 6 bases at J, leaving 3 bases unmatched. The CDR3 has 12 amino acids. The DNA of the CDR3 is TGTGCCAGTAGTCGACAGGGAGATGGCTACACCTTC. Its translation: CASSRQGDGYTF.

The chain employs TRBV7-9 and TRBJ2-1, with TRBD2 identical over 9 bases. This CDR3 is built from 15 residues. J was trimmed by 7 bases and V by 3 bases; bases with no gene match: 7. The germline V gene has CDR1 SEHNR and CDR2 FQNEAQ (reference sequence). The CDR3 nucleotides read TGTGCCAGCAGCTTCGGCGGGGGGGCCGATAATGAGCAGTTCTTC. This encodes CASSFGGGADNEQFF.

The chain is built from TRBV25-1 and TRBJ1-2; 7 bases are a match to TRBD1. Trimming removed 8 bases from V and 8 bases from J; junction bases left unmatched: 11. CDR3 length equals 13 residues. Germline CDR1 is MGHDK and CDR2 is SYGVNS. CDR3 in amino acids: CASQAGTAAGYTF. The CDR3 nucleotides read TGTGCCAGCCAAGCCGGGACAGCCGCCGGCTACACCTTC.

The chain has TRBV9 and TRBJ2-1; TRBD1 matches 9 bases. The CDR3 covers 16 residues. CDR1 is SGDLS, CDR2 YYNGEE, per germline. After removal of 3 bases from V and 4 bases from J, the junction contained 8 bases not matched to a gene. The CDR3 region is CASSDLRDRVYNEQFF. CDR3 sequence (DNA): TGTGCCAGCAGCGATTTGCGGGACAGGGTTTACAATGAGCAGTTCTTC.

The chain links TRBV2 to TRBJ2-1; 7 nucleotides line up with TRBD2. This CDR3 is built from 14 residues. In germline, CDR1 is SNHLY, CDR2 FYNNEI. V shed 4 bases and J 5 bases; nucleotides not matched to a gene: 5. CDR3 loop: CASSGGTTDNEQFF. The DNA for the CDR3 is TGTGCCAGCAGTGGGGGGACTACCGACAATGAGCAGTTCTTC. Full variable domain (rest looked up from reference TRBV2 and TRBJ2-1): EPEVTQTPSHQVTQMGQEVILRCVPISNHLYFYWYRQILGQKVEFLVSFYNNEISEKSEIFDDQFSVERPDGSNFTLKIRSTKLEDSAMYFCASSGGTTDNEQFFGPGTRLTVL.

The CDR3 sequence: CASSQTGTYTGELFF. The CDR3 nucleotides read TGTGCCAGCAGCCAGACAGGGACTTACACCGGGGAGCTGTTTTTT. V is TRBV7-9 and J is TRBJ2-2, with D possibly matching TRBD1 (7 bases). V shed 5 bases and J shed 3 bases, with 13 bases lying between them. The germline CDR1 and CDR2 sequences are SEHNR and FQNEAQ (reference sequence). The CDR3 totals 15 residues.

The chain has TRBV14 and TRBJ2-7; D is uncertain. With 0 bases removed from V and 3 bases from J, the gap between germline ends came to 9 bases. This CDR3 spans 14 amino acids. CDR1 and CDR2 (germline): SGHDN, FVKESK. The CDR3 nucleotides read TGTGCCAGCAGCCAAGATGGCCCATTCTACGAGCAGTACTTC. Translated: CASSQDGPFYEQYF.

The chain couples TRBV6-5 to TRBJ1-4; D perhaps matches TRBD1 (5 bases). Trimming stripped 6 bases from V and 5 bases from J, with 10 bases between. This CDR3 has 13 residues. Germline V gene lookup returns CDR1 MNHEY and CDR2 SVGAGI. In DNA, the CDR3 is TGTGCCAGCAGCAAGACAGAAAATGAAAAACTGTTTTTT. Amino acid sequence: CASSKTENEKLFF.

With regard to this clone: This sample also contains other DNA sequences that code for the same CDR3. CDR3 region: CAWSITARDIQYF. The DNA for the CDR3 is TGTGCCTGGAGTATTACCGCCAGGGACATTCAGTACTTC. The V gene is TRBV30, the J gene TRBJ2-4; TRBD1 is a possible D gene (5 bases). The germline V gene has CDR1 GTSNPN and CDR2 SVGIG (reference sequence). The CDR3 sequence is 13 residues long. The V end lost 2 bases, the J end lost 8 bases, and 13 bases lay between the germline ends.

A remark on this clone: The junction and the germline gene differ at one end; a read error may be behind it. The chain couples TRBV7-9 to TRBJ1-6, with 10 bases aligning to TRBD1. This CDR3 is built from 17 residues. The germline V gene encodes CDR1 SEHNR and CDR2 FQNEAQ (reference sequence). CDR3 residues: CARSFHDRQGAGSPLYF. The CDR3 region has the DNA TGTGCCCGCAGCTTCCACGATAGACAGGGGGCAGGTTCACCCCTCTACTTT.

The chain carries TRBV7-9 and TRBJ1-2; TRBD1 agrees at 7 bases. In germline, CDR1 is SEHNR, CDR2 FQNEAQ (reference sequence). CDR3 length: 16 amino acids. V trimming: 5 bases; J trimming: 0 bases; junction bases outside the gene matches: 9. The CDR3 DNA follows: TGTGCCAGCAGCCCACGCAGTACAGGGGCTAACTATGGCTACACCTTC. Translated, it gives CASSPRSTGANYGYTF.

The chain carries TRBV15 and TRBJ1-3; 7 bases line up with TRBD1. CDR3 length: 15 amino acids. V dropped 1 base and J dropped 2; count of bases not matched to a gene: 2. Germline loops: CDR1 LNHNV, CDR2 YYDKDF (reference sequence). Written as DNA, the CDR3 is TGTGCCACCAGCAGAGTAGGGACAGCTGGAAACACCATATATTTT. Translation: CATSRVGTAGNTIYF.